Listed below are T cell receptor beta chains from one sample, sequenced in a study of control samples from healthy donors and cancer patients. This table comes from immunoSEQ multiplex PCR, and its TCRdb copy is limited to in-frame clones, with some not included. The sample has around 100,000 clones, 88% seen once; the top ten hold roughly 14%. The specimen sequenced was blood. All receptors derive from a woman aged 70-85 years in good health. Each CDR3 is given without its conserved first and last residue. The order of the fields is D gene, V gene, J gene, CDR3 protein. The D gene is left open where the match is weak.

.	TRBV10-1	TRBJ1-1	ASSEVRGGTEAF
.	TRBV27	TRBJ1-4	ASSIEQGSREKLF
.	TRBV2	TRBJ1-1	ASSAKATEAF
.	TRBV9	TRBJ1-3	ASSVAGQRSGNTIY
.	TRBV5-1	TRBJ1-3	ASSLGSVSGNTIY
.	TRBV5-1	TRBJ2-1	ASSSFSRWDNEQF
.	TRBV3-1/TRBV3-2	TRBJ1-4	ASSPGRTNEKLF
.	TRBV5-1	TRBJ2-1	ASSVSVRGSNEQF
.	TRBV12-3/TRBV12-4	TRBJ2-1	ASVPDSYNEQF
.	TRBV2	TRBJ1-2	ASSPRDGGFYGYT
.	TRBV19	TRBJ1-1	ASSIQRGESEAF
TRBD1	TRBV6-5	TRBJ2-7	ASSLNRGLDEQY
.	TRBV7-2	TRBJ1-5	ASSSAPGATPQH
.	TRBV6-5	TRBJ2-7	ASTGRVSYEQY
.	TRBV5-6	TRBJ1-6	ASSLRAGPGSPLH
.	TRBV6-2/TRBV6-3	TRBJ2-4	ASSPQGGQIAKNIQY
.	TRBV4-3	TRBJ1-1	ASSQREGTEAF
TRBD2	TRBV6-5	TRBJ2-1	ASSYRRGGGNEQF
.	TRBV2	TRBJ2-7	ASSGLAYEQY
.	TRBV7-9	TRBJ1-3	ASSLEGSGNTIY